This T cell receptor beta chain stems from a study of blood T cells in healthy people across ages. PCR was performed a second time for about 6 to 12 cycles using a sample-barcoded 5' primer and a J-beta primer mix. TCRdb used MiXCR to reprocess the 5' RACE reads, holding one entry per CDR3 protein. The sample shows over 600,000 distinct CDR3 sequences, roughly 20% of them seen only once. The length of the CDR3 is 14 residues. Trimming removed 1 base from V and 5 bases from J; junction bases left unmatched: 4. Germline lookup yields CDR1 SGHVS and CDR2 FQNEAQ. This clonotype was observed many times. Its antigen is currently unknown. Study-level findings and limits: The fall in TCR beta diversity per million T cells was roughly linear with age. Strong correlation linked observed beta diversity and percent naive T cells. Estimated diversity, derived from one million T cells, was regarded as an underestimate.

This sequence was found in a man between 65 and 85 years old in good health. The sample consisted of blood. The J gene is TRBJ2-7, the V gene TRBV7-8; 8 nucleotides line up with TRBD2. The CDR3 is CASSLELAVNEQYF. The CDR3, as DNA: TGTGCCAGCAGCTTAGAACTAGCGGTAAACGAGCAGTACTTC.